The sequence of this T cell receptor (beta chain) was determined in a study of cytomegalovirus exposure and HLA in healthy donors. The study ran its PCR with 60 Vbeta and 13 Jbeta primers. In the study's own analysis: Later reanalysis found 75 million to 100 million unique TCR beta chains, roughly 9.9 million of them shared. TCRdb keeps only in-frame clones here, not all; method: immunoSEQ multiplex PCR. The V and J calls and clone size were taken over from that table, and D and trimming were inferred from the DNA. The sample holds 150,000 to 200,000 clones; roughly four fifths are singletons and the top ten take less than 1.2%. The V gene's germline CDR1 is MNHNS and CDR2 SASEGT. V shed 3 bases and J 3 bases; nucleotides not matched to a gene: 4. The length of the CDR3 is 15 residues.

V is TRBV6-1 and J is TRBJ2-5; 10 bases match TRBD1. The sequence was obtained from a woman between 35 and 50 years old in good health and CMV-seronegative. The sequencing sample was made of PBMCs. DNA for the CDR3: TGTGCCAGCAGTGAGGGACAGGGGCGGAAAGAGACCCAGTACTTC. Translated, it gives CASSEGQGRKETQYF.